The 4 T cell receptor beta chains below all came from one sample that was sequenced in a study of early T cells in non-severe SARS-CoV-2 infection. TCRdb processed the 5' RACE reads anew with MiXCR; each CDR3 protein has one entry. Altogether about 60,000 distinct CDR3 sequences are present, more than 8.5% being singletons, with the ten largest covering under 20%. The sequenced sample was whole blood. The receptors here all came from an adult who was a healthcare worker with PCR-confirmed SARS-CoV-2 infection or an uninfected control (not recorded which).

The sample holds many counts of this clonotype. This CDR3 reads CASMAGVSTDTQYF. The DNA for the CDR3 is TGTGCCAGCATGGCGGGAGTTAGCACAGATACGCAGTATTTT. The V call is TRBV6-5, the J call TRBJ2-3; 7 bases are shared with TRBD2. The length of the CDR3 is 14 residues. Germline CDR1 reads MNHEY; CDR2 reads SVGAGI. V was pared by 7 bases and J by 0 bases, with 4 bases of the junction left unmatched.

This clonotype came up many times. This chain joins TRBV28 and TRBJ2-7; a weak D match, TRBD2 (7 bases). Trimming shortened V by 7 bases and J by 7 bases, and 17 bases separated the two germline ends. Germline CDR1 and CDR2: MDHEN and SYDVKM. CDR3 size: 13 residues. The CDR3 is CASKGGTLREQYF. CDR3 coding DNA: TGTGCCAGCAAGGGGGGGACCTTGCGGGAGCAGTACTTC.

This clonotype was found many times. The junction does not match germline at one end; this may be a read error. V is TRBV2 and J is TRBJ2-7; 8 nucleotides align to TRBD1. This CDR3 has 10 amino acids. Germline V gene lookup returns CDR1 SNHLY and CDR2 FYNNEI. The CDR3 DNA sequence: TGTGCCAGCAGGACAGGGGTGTTAGCCTTC. Amino acid sequence: CASRTGVLAF.

This clonotype was seen only a few times. J is TRBJ2-4 and V is TRBV7-2; D ambiguous. There are 14 residues in the CDR3. CDR1 SGHTA and CDR2 FQGNSA come from the germline V gene. Trimming shortened V by 2 bases and J by 0 bases, and 5 bases separated the two germline ends. CDR3 sequence (DNA): TGTGCCAGCAGCTTATCCCGAGCCAAAAACATTCAGTACTTC. Translation gives CASSLSRAKNIQYF.